The rows below give T cell receptor beta chains drawn from one sample of a study of cytomegalovirus exposure and HLA in healthy donors. This table comes from immunoSEQ multiplex PCR, and its TCRdb copy is limited to in-frame clones, with some not included. This sample carries about 120,000 clones, 15% to 20% of them seen once, and the ten largest clones take approximately 2.6%. The sequencing input was PBMCs. The receptors come from a female donor in good health and CMV-seropositive. Both conserved end residues are part of each CDR3. Each record gives: D gene, V gene, clone size, J gene, CDR3 DNA, CDR3 protein. D genes are given only for firm matches. Rows may omit the clone size; those that give it use once, few, many or a size class.

>TRBD1|TRBV5-4|.|TRBJ2-1
TGTGCCAGCAGCCACAACAGGGGGTACGAGCAGTTCTTC
CASSHNRGYEQFF
>.|TRBV5-1|few|TRBJ2-3
TGCGCCAGCAGCTTGACTCGAGGAAGCACAGATACGCAGTATTTT
CASSLTRGSTDTQYF
>TRBD1|TRBV11-2|.|TRBJ2-7
TGTGCCAGCAGCGTGGGGACAGGGTCGTACGAGCAGTACTTC
CASSVGTGSYEQYF
>TRBD2|TRBV7-9|.|TRBJ2-7
TGTGCCAGCAGCTTAGGGACTAGCGGGGGGAGTTTCTACGAGCAGTACTTC
CASSLGTSGGSFYEQYF
>TRBD2|TRBV7-2|.|TRBJ2-5
TGTGCCAGCAGCTTATCCACTAGCGGGTTCCAAGAGACCCAGTACTTC
CASSLSTSGFQETQYF
>.|TRBV12-5|.|TRBJ2-3
TGTGCTAGTGGGGCACTTACAGGGTCCGGGGATACGCAGTATTTT
CASGALTGSGDTQYF
>.|TRBV2|few|TRBJ1-4
TGTGCCAGCAGTGGGGCCGCCTCGAATGAAAAACTGTTTTTT
CASSGAASNEKLFF
>TRBD1|TRBV5-1|.|TRBJ1-4
TGCGCCAGCAGCTCCGGACAGGCTAATGAAAAACTGTTTTTT
CASSSGQANEKLFF
>TRBD1|TRBV2|once|TRBJ2-3
TGTGCCAGCAGTAAGGGGGCGCTTGCAGATACGCAGTATTTT
CASSKGALADTQYF
>TRBD1|TRBV6-5|few|TRBJ1-4
TGTGCCAGCAGTTACCGGCCAGGGGGCGATGAAAAACTGTTTTTT
CASSYRPGGDEKLFF
>.|TRBV7-9|few|TRBJ2-5
TGTGCCGGTCAACAGTACCAAGAGACCCAGTACTTC
CAGQQYQETQYF
>.|TRBV6-5|few|TRBJ2-2
TGTGCCAGCACAAGAGAACACACCGGGGAGCTGTTTTTT
CASTREHTGELFF
>.|TRBV7-2|.|TRBJ2-3
TGTGCCAGCAGCTTAGCTCATCTAGTAGCAGATACGCAGTATTTT
CASSLAHLVADTQYF
>TRBD1|TRBV14|few|TRBJ2-7
TGTGCCAGCAGCCACCGGGACAGGGGGCCCTACGAGCAGTACTTC
CASSHRDRGPYEQYF
>.|TRBV5-1|.|TRBJ2-5
TGCGCCAGCAGCTTGGGCAGTAAAGAGACCCAGTACTTC
CASSLGSKETQYF
>TRBD2|TRBV4-3|.|TRBJ2-3
TGCGCCAGCAGCCAAGGAACTAGCGGGCGCACAGATACGCAGTATTTT
CASSQGTSGRTDTQYF
>.|TRBV10-1|.|TRBJ2-7
TGCGCCAGCAGTGAGCAAAGGGGTTTCGACGAGCAGTACTTC
CASSEQRGFDEQYF
>.|TRBV28|.|TRBJ1-1
TGTGCCAGCAGTTTTGCCAGGAACACTGAAGCTTTCTTT
CASSFARNTEAFF
>TRBD1|TRBV5-1|.|TRBJ2-5
TGCGCCAGCAGCTTCGAGGGGGCCCGTGAGACCCAGTACTTC
CASSFEGARETQYF
>TRBD1|TRBV28|few|TRBJ2-3
TGTGCCAGCAGTATACGACAGGGGGGTACAGATACGCAGTATTTT
CASSIRQGGTDTQYF
>TRBD1|TRBV27|.|TRBJ2-3
TGTGCCAGCAGTTTAAGGGACAGTTCCGATACGCAGTATTTT
CASSLRDSSDTQYF
>TRBD1|TRBV7-8|.|TRBJ2-5
TGTGCCAGCAGCTTAATCAGGGGGAATAGGAGACAAGAGACCCAGTACTTC
CASSLIRGNRRQETQYF
>.|TRBV7-8|.|TRBJ2-7
TGTGCCAGCAGCTTACGAGAGTTCCCGGACGAGCAGTACTTC
CASSLREFPDEQYF
>.|TRBV7-6|.|TRBJ2-7
TGTGCCAGCAGCCCATTGTCCGGCTACGAGCAGTACTTC
CASSPLSGYEQYF
>TRBD2|TRBV7-9|few|TRBJ2-3
TGTGCCAGCAGCCCATTAGCGGGAGCGGCAGATACGCAGTATTTT
CASSPLAGAADTQYF
>.|TRBV4-1|few|TRBJ2-7
TGCGCCAGCAGCGCACAGGGTGTTGGGCAGTACTTC
CASSAQGVGQYF
>TRBD1|TRBV27|.|TRBJ1-1
TGTGCCAGCAGTCCCATTGATGTTGGGACAGGGGACACTGAAGCTTTCTTT
CASSPIDVGTGDTEAFF
>.|TRBV30|.|TRBJ2-2
TGTGCCTGGAGTGGGACAAGCACCGGGGAGCTGTTTTTT
CAWSGTSTGELFF
>TRBD2|TRBV5-1|few|TRBJ2-1
TGCGCCAGCAGCTTGTCTCCCGGGGGGACGTACAATGAGCAGTTCTTC
CASSLSPGGTYNEQFF
>.|TRBV6-6|medium-sized|TRBJ1-1
TGTGCCAGCAGTAAACAGGGTTGGGACACTGAAGCTTTCTTT
CASSKQGWDTEAFF
>.|TRBV7-4|.|TRBJ1-1
TGTGCCAGCAGCTTAGAGTGTGCGGGGAACACTGAAGCTTTCTTT
CASSLECAGNTEAFF
>.|TRBV7-9|.|TRBJ2-7
TGTGCCAGCAGCTCTCCGGCCCGGGGTACCGCCAGGCCCTACGAGCAGTACTTC
CASSSPARGTARPYEQYF
>.|TRBV30|few|TRBJ1-6
TGTGCCTGGAGGAAAGGACTTTATAATTCACCCCTCCACTTT
CAWRKGLYNSPLHF